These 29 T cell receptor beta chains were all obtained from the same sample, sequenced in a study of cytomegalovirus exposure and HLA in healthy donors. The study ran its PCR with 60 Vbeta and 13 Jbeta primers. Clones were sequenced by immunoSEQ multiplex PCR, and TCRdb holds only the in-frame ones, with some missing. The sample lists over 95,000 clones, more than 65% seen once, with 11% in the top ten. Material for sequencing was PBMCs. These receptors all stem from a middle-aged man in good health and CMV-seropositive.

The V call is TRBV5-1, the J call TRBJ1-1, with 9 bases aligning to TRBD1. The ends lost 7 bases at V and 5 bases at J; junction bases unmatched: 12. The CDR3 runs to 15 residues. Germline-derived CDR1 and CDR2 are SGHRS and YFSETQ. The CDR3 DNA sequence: TGCGCCAGCTCCTCGGACAGGGGTGTCGGGACTGAAGCTTTCTTT. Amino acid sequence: CASSSDRGVGTEAFF.

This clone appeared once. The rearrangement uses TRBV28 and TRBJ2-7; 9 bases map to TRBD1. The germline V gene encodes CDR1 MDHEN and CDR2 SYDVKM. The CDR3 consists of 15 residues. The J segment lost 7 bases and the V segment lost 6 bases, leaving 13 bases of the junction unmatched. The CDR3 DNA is TGTGCCAGCAGATGGACAGGGGCAGGTTCTAGAGAGCAGTACTTC. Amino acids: CASRWTGAGSREQYF.

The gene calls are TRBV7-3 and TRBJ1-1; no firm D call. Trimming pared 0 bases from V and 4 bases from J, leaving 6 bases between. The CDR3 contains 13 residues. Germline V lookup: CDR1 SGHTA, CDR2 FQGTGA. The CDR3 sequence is CASSLTFGTEAFF. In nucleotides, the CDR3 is TGTGCCAGCAGCTTAACGTTCGGCACTGAAGCTTTCTTT.

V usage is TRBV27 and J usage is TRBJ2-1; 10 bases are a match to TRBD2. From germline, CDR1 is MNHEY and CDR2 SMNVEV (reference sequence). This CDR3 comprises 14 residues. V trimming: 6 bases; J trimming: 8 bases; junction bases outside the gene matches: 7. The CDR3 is CASRVAGGKDEQFF. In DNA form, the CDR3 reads TGTGCCAGCAGGGTAGCGGGGGGAAAGGATGAGCAGTTCTTC.

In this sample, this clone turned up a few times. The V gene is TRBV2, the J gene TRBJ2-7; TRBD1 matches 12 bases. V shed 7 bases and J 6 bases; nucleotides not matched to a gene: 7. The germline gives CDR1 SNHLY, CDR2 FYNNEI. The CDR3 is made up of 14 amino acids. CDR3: CASTSGQGASEQYF. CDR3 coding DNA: TGTGCCAGCACATCGGGACAGGGGGCATCCGAGCAGTACTTC.

The CDR3 sequence is CASSLASRGVTRANEKLFF. The DNA for the CDR3 is TGCGCCAGCAGCTTGGCGAGCAGGGGAGTTACCCGGGCCAATGAAAAACTGTTTTTT. This chain joins TRBV5-1 and TRBJ1-4; a weak D match, TRBD1 (6 bases). Germline CDR1 reads SGHRS; CDR2 reads YFSETQ. V shed 0 bases and J shed 5 bases, with 23 bases lying between them. The CDR3 length is 19 residues.

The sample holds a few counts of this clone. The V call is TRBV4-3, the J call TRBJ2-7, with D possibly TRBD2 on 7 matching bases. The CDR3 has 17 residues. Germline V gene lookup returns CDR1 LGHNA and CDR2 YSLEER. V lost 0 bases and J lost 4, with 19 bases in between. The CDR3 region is CASSQDPAGANLYEQYF. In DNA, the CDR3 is TGCGCCAGCAGCCAAGATCCCGCGGGGGCAAACCTTTACGAGCAGTACTTC.

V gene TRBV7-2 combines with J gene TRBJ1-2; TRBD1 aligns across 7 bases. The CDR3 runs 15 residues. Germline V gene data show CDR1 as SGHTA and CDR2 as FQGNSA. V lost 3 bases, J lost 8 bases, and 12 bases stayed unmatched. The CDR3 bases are TGTGCCAGCAGCTTGGAGCAGGGGGTAATCGGAGGCTACACCTTC. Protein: CASSLEQGVIGGYTF.

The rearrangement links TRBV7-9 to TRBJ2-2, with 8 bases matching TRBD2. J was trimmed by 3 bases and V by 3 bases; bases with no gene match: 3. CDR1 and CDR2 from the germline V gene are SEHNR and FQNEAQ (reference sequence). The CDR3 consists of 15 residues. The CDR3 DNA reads TGTGCCAGCAGCTTGAGCGGGGGCGACACCGGGGAGCTGTTTTTT. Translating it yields CASSLSGGDTGELFF.

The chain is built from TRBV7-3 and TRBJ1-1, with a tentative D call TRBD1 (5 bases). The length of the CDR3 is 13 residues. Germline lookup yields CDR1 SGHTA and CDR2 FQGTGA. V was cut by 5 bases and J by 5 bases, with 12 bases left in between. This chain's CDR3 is CASSRRGGTEAFF. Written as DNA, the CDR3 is TGTGCCAGCAGCCGTAGGGGAGGGACTGAAGCTTTCTTT. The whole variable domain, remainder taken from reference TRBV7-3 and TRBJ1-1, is GAGVSQTPSNKVTEKGKYVELRCDPISGHTALYWYRQSLGQGPEFLIYFQGTGAADDSGLPNDRFFAVRPEGSVSTLKIQRTERGDSAVYLCASSRRGGTEAFFGQGTRLTVV.

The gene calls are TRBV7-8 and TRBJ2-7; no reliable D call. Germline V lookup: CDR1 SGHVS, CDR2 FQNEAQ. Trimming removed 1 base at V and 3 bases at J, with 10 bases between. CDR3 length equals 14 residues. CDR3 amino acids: CASSLVLRSYEQYF. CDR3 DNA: TGTGCCAGCAGCTTAGTGCTGAGGAGCTACGAGCAGTACTTC.

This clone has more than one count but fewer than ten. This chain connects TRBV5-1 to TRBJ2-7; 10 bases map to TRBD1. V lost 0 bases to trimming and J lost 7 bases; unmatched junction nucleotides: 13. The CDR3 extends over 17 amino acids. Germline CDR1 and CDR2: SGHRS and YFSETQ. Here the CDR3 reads CASSLVASRQGAGEQYF. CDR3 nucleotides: TGCGCCAGCAGCTTGGTGGCTTCTCGACAGGGGGCGGGGGAGCAGTACTTC.

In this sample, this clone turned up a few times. The CDR3 DNA sequence: TGTGCCAGTAGGAGCCGGAGGGGGAACACTGAAGCTTTCTTT. Translating gives CASRSRRGNTEAFF. The V call is TRBV19, the J call TRBJ1-1; a possible D gene is TRBD1 (5 bases). V lost 6 bases, J lost 1 base, and 12 bases lay in between. The CDR3 consists of 14 residues. In germline, CDR1 is LNHDA, CDR2 SQIVND (reference sequence).

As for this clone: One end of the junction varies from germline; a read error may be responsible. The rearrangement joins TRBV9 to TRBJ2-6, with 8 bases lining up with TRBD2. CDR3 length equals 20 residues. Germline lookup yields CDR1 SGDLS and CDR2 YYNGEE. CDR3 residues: CASSPWLGGRFGSGANGLTF. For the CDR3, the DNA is TGTGCCAGCAGCCCCTGGTTGGGCGGGAGGTTCGGCTCTGGGGCCAACGGCCTGACTTTC. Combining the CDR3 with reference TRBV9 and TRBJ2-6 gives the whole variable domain DSGVTQTPKHLITATGQRVTLRCSPRSGDLSVYWYQQSLDQGLQFLIQYYNGEERAKGNILERFSAQQFPDLHSELNLSSLELGDSALYFCASSPWLGGRFGSGANGLTFGAGSRLTVL.

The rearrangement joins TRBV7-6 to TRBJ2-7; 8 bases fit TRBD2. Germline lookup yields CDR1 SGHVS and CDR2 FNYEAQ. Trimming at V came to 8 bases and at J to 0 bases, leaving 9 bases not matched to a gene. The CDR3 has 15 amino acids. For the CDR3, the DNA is TGTGCCAGCGCCAGATTTAGCGGGGACTCCTACGAGCAGTACTTC. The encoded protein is CASARFSGDSYEQYF.

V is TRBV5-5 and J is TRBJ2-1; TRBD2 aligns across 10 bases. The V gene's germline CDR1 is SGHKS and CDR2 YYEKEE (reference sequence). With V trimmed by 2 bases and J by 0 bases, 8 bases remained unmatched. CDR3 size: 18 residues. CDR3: CASSFHSGGRNSYNEQFF. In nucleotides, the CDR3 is TGTGCCAGCAGCTTCCATAGCGGGGGGCGGAACTCCTACAATGAGCAGTTCTTC. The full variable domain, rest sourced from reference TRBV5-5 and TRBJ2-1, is DAGVTQSPTHLIKTRGQQVTLRCSPISGHKSVSWYQQVLGQGPQFIFQYYEKEERGRGNFPDRFSARQFPNYSSELNVNALLLGDSALYLCASSFHSGGRNSYNEQFFGPGTRLTVL.

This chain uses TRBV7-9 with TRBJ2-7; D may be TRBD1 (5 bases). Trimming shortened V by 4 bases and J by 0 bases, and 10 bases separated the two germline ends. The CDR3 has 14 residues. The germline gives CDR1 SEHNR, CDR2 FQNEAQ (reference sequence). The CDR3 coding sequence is TGTGCCAGCAGCTCTGTGCAGGGCTCCTACGAGCAGTACTTC. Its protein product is CASSSVQGSYEQYF.

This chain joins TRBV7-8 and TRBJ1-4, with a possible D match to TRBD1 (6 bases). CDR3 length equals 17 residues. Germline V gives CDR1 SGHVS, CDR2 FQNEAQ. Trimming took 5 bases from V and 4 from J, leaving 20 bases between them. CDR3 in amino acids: CASSPLGTGINNEKLFF. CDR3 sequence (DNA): TGTGCCAGCAGCCCACTAGGAACAGGGATCAATAATGAAAAACTGTTTTTT.

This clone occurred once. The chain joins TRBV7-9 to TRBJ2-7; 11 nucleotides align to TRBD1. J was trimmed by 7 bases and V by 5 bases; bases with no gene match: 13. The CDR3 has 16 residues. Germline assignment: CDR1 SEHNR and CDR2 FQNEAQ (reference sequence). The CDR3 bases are TGTGCCAGCAGCCCCCGAGGAGGGACAGGGGGTACAGAGCAGTACTTC. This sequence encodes CASSPRGGTGGTEQYF.

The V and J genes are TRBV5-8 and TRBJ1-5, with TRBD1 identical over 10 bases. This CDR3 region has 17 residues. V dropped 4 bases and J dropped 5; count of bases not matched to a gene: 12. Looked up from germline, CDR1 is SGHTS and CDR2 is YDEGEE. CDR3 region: CASSRGPGQGTDQPQHF. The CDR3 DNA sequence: TGTGCCAGCAGCCGAGGACCGGGACAGGGGACCGATCAGCCCCAGCATTTT.

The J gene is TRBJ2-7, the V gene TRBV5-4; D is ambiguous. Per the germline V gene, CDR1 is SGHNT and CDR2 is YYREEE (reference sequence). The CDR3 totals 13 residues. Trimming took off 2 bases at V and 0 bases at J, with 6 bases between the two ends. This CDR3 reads CASSLWSSYEQYF. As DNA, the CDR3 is TGTGCCAGCAGCTTATGGAGCTCCTACGAGCAGTACTTC.

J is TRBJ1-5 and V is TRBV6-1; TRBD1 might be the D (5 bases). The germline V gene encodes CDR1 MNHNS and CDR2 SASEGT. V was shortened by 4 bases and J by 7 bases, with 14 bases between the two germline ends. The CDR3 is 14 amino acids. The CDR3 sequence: CASSVSRGRQPQHF. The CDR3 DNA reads TGTGCCAGCAGTGTAAGTAGGGGAAGACAGCCCCAGCATTTT.

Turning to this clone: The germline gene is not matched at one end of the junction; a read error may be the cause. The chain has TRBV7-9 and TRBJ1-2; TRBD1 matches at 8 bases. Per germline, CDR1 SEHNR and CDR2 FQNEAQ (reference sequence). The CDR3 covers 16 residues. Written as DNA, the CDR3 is TGTTCCAGCAGCTTGCCCCCAGGGGGCTCCTCTTATGGCTACACCTTC. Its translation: CSSSLPPGGSSYGYTF.

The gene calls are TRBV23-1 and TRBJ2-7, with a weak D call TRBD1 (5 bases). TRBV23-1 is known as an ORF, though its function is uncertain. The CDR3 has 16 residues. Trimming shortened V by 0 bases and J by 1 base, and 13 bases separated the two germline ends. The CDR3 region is CASSQSYLDTSYEQYF. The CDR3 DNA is TGCGCCAGCAGTCAATCGTACTTGGACACGTCCTACGAGCAGTACTTC.

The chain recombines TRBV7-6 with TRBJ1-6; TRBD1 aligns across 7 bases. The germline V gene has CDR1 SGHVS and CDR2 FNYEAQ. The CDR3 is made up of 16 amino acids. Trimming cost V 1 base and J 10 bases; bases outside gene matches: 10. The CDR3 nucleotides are TGTGCCAGCAGCTTAGGTGCAGGGGGGATCGGGTCACCCCTCCACTTT. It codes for CASSLGAGGIGSPLHF.

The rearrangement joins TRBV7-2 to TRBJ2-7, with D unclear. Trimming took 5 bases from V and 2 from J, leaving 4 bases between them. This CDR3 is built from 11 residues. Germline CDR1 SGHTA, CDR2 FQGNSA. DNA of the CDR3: TGTGCCAGCAGCCTTACCTACGAGCAGTACTTC. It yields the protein CASSLTYEQYF.

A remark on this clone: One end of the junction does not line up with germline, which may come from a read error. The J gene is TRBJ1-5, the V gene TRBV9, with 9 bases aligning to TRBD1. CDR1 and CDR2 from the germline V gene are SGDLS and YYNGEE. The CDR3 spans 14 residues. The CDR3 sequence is CTSSVGTGNQPQHF. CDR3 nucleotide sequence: TGTACCAGCAGCGTGGGGACAGGGAATCAGCCCCAGCATTTT.

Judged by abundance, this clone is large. For the CDR3, the DNA is TGTGCCAGCAGCTCCTGGCGAAACACCATATATTTT. This encodes CASSSWRNTIYF. The genes are TRBV11-2 and TRBJ1-3; D not certain. Trimming pared 4 bases from V and 5 bases from J, leaving 6 bases between. The CDR3 consists of 12 residues. Per germline, CDR1 SGHAT and CDR2 FQNNGV.

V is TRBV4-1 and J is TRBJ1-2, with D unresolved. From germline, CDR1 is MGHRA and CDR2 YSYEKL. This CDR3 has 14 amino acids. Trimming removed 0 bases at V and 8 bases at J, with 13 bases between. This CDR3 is CASSQETQRQGYTF. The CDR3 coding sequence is TGCGCCAGCAGCCAAGAGACACAACGGCAAGGCTACACCTTC.